The 9 T cell receptor beta chains in this list originate from one sample, sequenced in a study of blood T cells in healthy people across ages. The use of a sample-barcoded 5' primer and a J-beta primer mix characterized a second PCR of 7 to 11 cycles. TCRdb independently ran MiXCR on the 5' RACE reads; one entry per CDR3 protein. The sample lists over 1,500,000 distinct CDR3 sequences; about 39% were seen once. The source material was blood. Receptors originate from a human donor in good health.

J is TRBJ1-1 and V is TRBV6-2 or TRBV6-3; D is unclear. The V gene's germline CDR1 is MNHEY and CDR2 SVGEGT. V lost 4 bases and J lost 10, with 13 bases in between. The CDR3 length is 12 residues. In DNA, the CDR3 is TGTGCCAGCAGTTCCTCGGGTCTTCCAGCTTTCTTT. It is translated as CASSSSGLPAFF.

This clonotype was counted a few times. The rearrangement uses TRBV6-5 and TRBJ1-2, with 7 bases that match TRBD1. The CDR3 is made up of 14 amino acids. Germline trimming cut 4 bases from V and 8 bases from J; bases unmatched to any gene: 10. Germline CDR1 is MNHEY and CDR2 is SVGAGI. The CDR3 nucleotides are TGTGCCAGCAGTTCTACAGGGGAATGGGAAGGCTACACCTTC. Its protein is CASSSTGEWEGYTF.

The rearrangement uses TRBV5-4 and TRBJ1-1; D remains unclear. Per germline, CDR1 SGHNT and CDR2 YYREEE (reference sequence). The CDR3 contains 12 residues. V lost 1 base to trimming and J lost 7 bases, with 8 bases between them. CDR3 in DNA: TGTGCCAGCAGCTTGTCCCCGGGTGAAGCTTTCTTT. This codes for CASSLSPGEAFF.

This rearrangement joins TRBV7-2 to TRBJ1-2; no clear D gene. V lost 2 bases, J lost 7 bases, and 5 bases lay in between. The CDR3 length is 11 residues. Germline assignment: CDR1 SGHTA and CDR2 FQGNSA. CDR3 DNA: TGTGCCAGCAGCTTATTCATTGGCTACACCTTC. Amino acids: CASSLFIGYTF.

The table lists this clonotype with a few counts. The chain couples TRBV9 to TRBJ1-2, with 8 bases identical to TRBD1. CDR1 and CDR2 (germline): SGDLS, YYNGEE. Germline trimming cut 3 bases from V and 6 bases from J; bases unmatched to any gene: 7. The CDR3 is made up of 14 amino acids. CDR3 in DNA: TGTGCCAGCAGCGGCCTGGACAGGGTTCATGGCTACACCTTC. Amino acid sequence: CASSGLDRVHGYTF.

The chain links TRBV20-1 to TRBJ2-1; D may be TRBD1 (6 bases). V was cut by 3 bases and J by 8 bases, with 32 bases left in between. This CDR3 region has 19 residues. Germline V gives CDR1 DFQATT, CDR2 SNEGSKA (reference sequence). Here the CDR3 DNA reads TGCAGTGCTAGCGCCTATGATCAAGTTTCGGGTGGGGGACAAGATGAGCAGTTCTTC. This gives the protein CSASAYDQVSGGGQDEQFF.

In this sample, this clonotype turned up a few times. The V call is TRBV7-2, the J call TRBJ2-7, with TRBD1 as a possible D gene (5 bases). V was clipped by 3 bases and J by 3 bases, with 12 bases between them. From germline, CDR1 is SGHTA and CDR2 FQGNSA. There are 14 residues in the CDR3. The CDR3 protein is CASSFWGSNYEQYF. The CDR3 DNA sequence: TGTGCCAGCAGCTTTTGGGGCAGTAACTACGAGCAGTACTTC.

The genes are TRBV7-9 and TRBJ1-4; D is uncertain. V gave up 4 bases and J gave up 0 bases, with 15 bases separating them. The CDR3 consists of 17 residues. Germline V gene lookup returns CDR1 SEHNR and CDR2 FQNEAQ (reference sequence). The CDR3 is CASSYYSLDATNEKLFF. The CDR3 DNA reads TGTGCCAGCAGCTACTACTCTTTAGATGCAACTAATGAAAAACTGTTTTTT.

This clonotype has only a few counts. The chain joins TRBV20-1 to TRBJ2-3; D uncertain. V gave up 5 bases and J gave up 10 bases, with 13 bases separating them. Germline-derived CDR1 and CDR2 are DFQATT and SNEGSKA (reference sequence). The CDR3 consists of 11 residues. CDR3 nucleotide sequence: TGCAGTGCTTCCCCCACCGGTTCGCAGTATTTT. Its protein is CSASPTGSQYF.